The rows below give T cell receptor beta chains drawn from one sample of a study of tumor-infiltrating lymphocytes in primary liver carcinoma. TCRdb re-analysed the multiplex PCR reads in MiXCR, keeping a single row per CDR3 protein. This sample has over 95,000 distinct CDR3 sequences, with more than 60% found just once. The specimen was liver tumor tissue from sampling region 5. These receptors were collected from a woman in her sixties or seventies with primary liver carcinoma and hepatitis B virus infection. Each CDR3 is given with its conserved first and last residue. D genes are given only for firm matches. Size values are once, few and many counts, or a class for expanded clones, and some rows have none.

length: 15
D: -
J: TRBJ1-1
V: TRBV28
size: -
CDR3: CVSSTPPAGATGTFF
DNA: TGTGTCAGCAGCACACCCCCGGCGGGGGCAACGGGAACTTTCTTT

length: 14
D: -
J: TRBJ1-2
V: TRBV11-2
size: -
CDR3: CATSLDWANFGYTF
DNA: TGTGCCACCAGCTTAGACTGGGCTAACTTTGGCTACACCTTC

length: 15
D: TRBD1
J: TRBJ2-3
V: TRBV28
size: -
CDR3: CAGTPPGQGTDTQYF
DNA: TGTGCCGGCACCCCACCGGGACAGGGGACAGATACGCAGTATTTT

length: 13
D: TRBD2
J: TRBJ2-5
V: TRBV29-1
size: -
CDR3: CSVKLGGGETQYF
DNA: TGCAGCGTTAAACTCGGCGGGGGTGAGACCCAGTACTTC

length: 13
D: -
J: TRBJ1-2
V: TRBV11-2
size: -
CDR3: CASNLGAGSGYTF
DNA: TGTGCCAGCAACTTAGGGGCCGGTTCTGGTTACACCTTC

length: 11
D: -
J: TRBJ1-1
V: TRBV29-1
size: many
CDR3: CSVAVHGEAFF
DNA: TGCAGCGTTGCGGTCCACGGGGAAGCTTTCTTT

length: 14
D: -
J: TRBJ2-1
V: TRBV5-4
size: -
CDR3: CASRYSGTNNEQFF
DNA: TGTGCCAGCAGATACTCCGGGACCAACAATGAGCAGTTCTTC

length: 13
D: -
J: TRBJ2-3
V: TRBV29-1
size: many
CDR3: CSVGIPGTDTQYF
DNA: TGCAGCGTTGGAATCCCCGGCACAGATACGCAGTATTTT

length: 16
D: TRBD1
J: TRBJ1-2
V: TRBV6-5
size: many
CDR3: CASSFLGQVSNYGYTF
DNA: TGTGCCAGCAGTTTCCTGGGACAGGTCTCTAACTATGGCTACACCTTC

length: 16
D: -
J: TRBJ2-1
V: TRBV6-5
size: -
CDR3: CASSYSGPSSYDEQFF
DNA: TGTGCTAGCAGTTACTCGGGCCCCAGCTCCTACGATGAGCAGTTCTTC

length: 14
D: -
J: TRBJ1-4
V: TRBV10-3
size: many
CDR3: CAISERGTNEKLFF
DNA: TGTGCCATCAGTGAGCGGGGAACTAATGAAAAACTGTTTTTT

length: 12
D: TRBD1
J: TRBJ1-2
V: TRBV6-5
size: many
CDR3: CASGDRGYGYTF
DNA: TGTGCCAGCGGGGACAGGGGTTATGGCTACACCTTC

length: 15
D: -
J: TRBJ1-6
V: TRBV6-5
size: -
CDR3: CATSYSGNVGSLLHF
DNA: TGTGCCACCAGTTACTCTGGGAATGTTGGATCACTCCTCCACTTT

length: 15
D: -
J: TRBJ2-7
V: TRBV6-1
size: -
CDR3: CASSGRTRVTYEQYF
DNA: TGTGCAAGCAGTGGGCGGACACGGGTGACCTACGAGCAGTACTTC

length: 15
D: TRBD2
J: TRBJ2-5
V: TRBV6-5
size: many
CDR3: CASSYSGLGVATQYF
DNA: TGTGCCAGCAGTTACTCGGGACTAGGGGTCGCGACCCAGTACTTC

length: 12
D: -
J: TRBJ1-2
V: TRBV30
size: -
CDR3: CAWRAGTVGYAF
DNA: TGTGCCTGGAGAGCAGGGACGGTTGGCTATGCCTTC